This entry is about one T cell receptor (beta chain). The sample contains more than one DNA sequence encoding this CDR3. The sample belongs to a study of shared clonotypes between healthy human individuals. Deep was the level at which the assay was run. Sorted subsets were amplified in replicate PCRs using 200 to 250 ng DNA, approximately 30,000 T cell genomes. Some clones are missing from TCRdb's copy, which holds only in-frame ones; the method was immunoSEQ multiplex PCR. The sample records 2.5 million or so clones, 90% to 95% being singletons. The origin of this receptor is a man aged 18 to 29 in good health. Sequencing was done on a sample of naive CD4+ T cells sorted from blood. Subset given: CD45RA+ positively selected.

The CDR3 region is CASSEQGGTEAFF. The CDR3 coding sequence is TGTGCCAGCAGTGAACAGGGAGGGACTGAAGCTTTCTTT. The chain combines TRBV6-4 with TRBJ1-1; perhaps TRBD1 as D (6 bases). The CDR3 has 13 residues. Between the trimmed V and J ends, which lost 3 bases and 5 bases, there was a span of 10 bases. Germline-derived CDR1 and CDR2 are MRHNA and SNTAGT.